The 18 T cell receptor beta chains below all came from one sample that was sequenced in a study of T cells in Graves' hyperthyroidism and ophthalmopathy. There were TCR beta CDR3 regions amplified from RNA transcripts. A set of HTBI primers served as the primers for a first-round RT-PCR of the TCR CDR3. TCRdb independently ran MiXCR on the multiplex PCR reads; one entry per CDR3 protein. The top ten clones hold over 7.5% of a sample with about 420,000 distinct CDR3 sequences, approximately 14% of them seen once. Material for sequencing was blood. Receptors originate from a woman aged 18-29 years with Graves' hyperthyroidism.

The rearrangement joins TRBV28 to TRBJ1-6; 9 bases agree with TRBD1. The CDR3 has 16 amino acids. Germline V gene sequence: CDR1 MDHEN, CDR2 SYDVKM. After removal of 3 bases from V and 9 bases from J, the junction contained 9 bases not matched to a gene. The DNA for the CDR3 is TGTGCCAGCAGTTTCCTCCGGGACAGGGTATCTTCACCCCTCCACTTT. This codes for CASSFLRDRVSSPLHF.

Regarding this clonotype: One end of the junction varies from germline; a read error may be responsible. The V call is TRBV7-7, the J call TRBJ2-1; 10 nucleotides line up with TRBD1. The CDR3 spans 15 residues. Germline V gene sequence: CDR1 SSHAT, CDR2 FNYEAQ (reference sequence). CDR3 DNA sequence: TGTGCTAGCAGCTTAGCCTGGGGACAGGGGAATGAGCAGTTCTTC. This sequence encodes CASSLAWGQGNEQFF.

This chain uses TRBV7-9 with TRBJ1-2, with D possibly TRBD1 on 5 matching bases. This CDR3 has 14 amino acids. Per the germline V gene, CDR1 is SEHNR and CDR2 is FQNEAQ (reference sequence). Trimming stripped 5 bases from V and 0 bases from J, with 10 bases between. CDR3 amino acids: CASSPTDSNYGYTF. The CDR3 coding sequence is TGTGCCAGCAGCCCGACAGATTCTAACTATGGCTACACCTTC.

This clonotype has at least ten counts. The chain recombines TRBV12-5 with TRBJ1-2; TRBD1 is a possible D gene (6 bases). The CDR3 spans 17 residues. In germline, CDR1 is LGHNT, CDR2 FRNRAP. V was cut by 5 bases and J by 6 bases, with 25 bases left in between. CDR3 in DNA: TGTGCTAGTGGTCTAGACCTTGGAATCAGGGGAGGCGATGGCTACACCTTC. This codes for CASGLDLGIRGGDGYTF.

V is TRBV14 and J is TRBJ1-4, with D maybe TRBD1 (6 bases). The germline V gene encodes CDR1 SGHDN and CDR2 FVKESK. The CDR3 extends over 16 amino acids. Trimming shortened V by 3 bases and J by 4 bases, and 15 bases separated the two germline ends. DNA of the CDR3: TGTGCCAGCAGCCATCCTGGGGGGGGGCTTAATGAAAAACTGTTTTTT. The encoded protein is CASSHPGGGLNEKLFF.

There are many counts of this clonotype. The chain joins TRBV12-3 or TRBV12-4 to TRBJ1-5, with 9 bases matching TRBD1. CDR3 length equals 16 residues. Trimming cost V 5 bases and J 4 bases; bases outside gene matches: 9. In nucleotides, the CDR3 is TGTGCCAGCAGTGTCCCGGGACAGGGCTTAAATCAGCCCCAGCATTTT. It codes for CASSVPGQGLNQPQHF.

This clonotype was observed many times. V usage is TRBV3-1 and J usage is TRBJ2-5; TRBD1 matches 8 bases. From germline, CDR1 is LGHDT and CDR2 YNNKEL (reference sequence). The V segment lost 4 bases and the J segment 6 bases; nucleotides outside the gene matches: 7. The CDR3 is 14 residues long. The CDR3 spells CASSRRTGMKTQYF. The DNA of the CDR3 is TGTGCCAGCAGCCGCCGGACAGGGATGAAGACCCAGTACTTC.

Ten or more counts support this clonotype. The chain employs TRBV7-6 and TRBJ2-5; 8 bases fit TRBD2. V shed 2 bases, J shed 1 base, and the junction held 6 bases outside the gene matches. This CDR3 has 16 amino acids. Germline V gives CDR1 SGHVS, CDR2 FNYEAQ. CDR3 protein: CASSLMLAGTQETQYF. The CDR3 coding sequence is TGTGCCAGCAGCTTAATGTTAGCGGGGACCCAAGAGACCCAGTACTTC.

This clonotype occurred many times. This chain uses TRBV19 with TRBJ1-4; no clear D gene. The CDR3 extends over 15 amino acids. Trimming pared 6 bases from V and 0 bases from J, leaving 11 bases between. CDR1 is LNHDA and CDR2 is SQIVND in the germline V gene (reference sequence). CDR3 in amino acids: CASRSDGATNEKLFF. CDR3 DNA: TGTGCCAGTAGGTCGGACGGAGCAACTAATGAAAAACTGTTTTTT.

This clonotype showed up many times. The chain has TRBV6-6 and TRBJ2-5, with 8 bases aligning to TRBD2. V lost 2 bases, J lost 5 bases, and 1 base stayed unmatched. The CDR3 has 13 residues. CDR1 and CDR2 (germline): MNHNY, SVGAGI (reference sequence). The CDR3 bases are TGTGCCAGCAGTTACCAGCGGGGGGAGACCCAGTACTTC. It encodes CASSYQRGETQYF.

This clonotype was counted at least ten times. This chain joins TRBV7-3 and TRBJ2-5; TRBD1 matches 11 bases. The CDR3 runs 14 residues. The junction had 5 bases not matched to a gene; V was cut back by 5 bases and J by 6 bases. Germline-derived CDR1 and CDR2 are SGHTA and FQGTGA. The CDR3, as DNA: TGTGCCAGCAGCACCGGACAGGGGGCGAAGACCCAGTACTTC. This encodes CASSTGQGAKTQYF.

Remarks on this clonotype: A junction boundary mismatches the germline segment, possibly from a read error. This chain connects TRBV5-6 to TRBJ2-7; 7 bases agree with TRBD2. The CDR3 totals 15 residues. Germline V gives CDR1 SGHDT, CDR2 YYEEEE. The CDR3 nucleotides are TGTGCCAGCAGCTTTCTAGCGGTAAGCTCCTGCGAGCAGTACTTC. It codes for CASSFLAVSSCEQYF. The full variable domain, rest sourced from reference TRBV5-6 and TRBJ2-7, is DAGVTQSPTHLIKTRGQQVTLRCSPKSGHDTVSWYQQALGQGPQFIFQYYEEEERQRGNFPDRFSGHQFPNYSSELNVNALLLGDSALYLCASSFLAVSSCEQYFGPGTRLTVT.

This clonotype was seen many times. The gene calls are TRBV6-5 and TRBJ1-2; the D is unclear. The CDR3 covers 16 residues. Looked up from germline, CDR1 is MNHEY and CDR2 is SVGAGI. V shed 0 bases and J shed 0 bases, with 11 bases lying between them. The CDR3 sequence is CASSYSQAASNYGYTF. For the CDR3, the DNA is TGTGCCAGCAGTTACTCCCAGGCGGCCTCTAACTATGGCTACACCTTC.

This clonotype was observed many times. This sequence joins TRBV19 and TRBJ2-1; 8 nucleotides line up with TRBD2. V shed 3 bases, J shed 0 bases, and the junction held 13 bases outside the gene matches. The CDR3 is made up of 19 amino acids. From germline, CDR1 is LNHDA and CDR2 SQIVND (reference sequence). CDR3 in DNA: TGTGCCAGTAGTATTAATGTCCGCGGTCTAGCGGGCTCCTACAATGAGCAGTTCTTC. Protein: CASSINVRGLAGSYNEQFF. The variable domain in full, completed from reference TRBV19 and TRBJ2-1, reads DGGITQSPKYLFRKEGQNVTLSCEQNLNHDAMYWYRQDPGQGLRLIYYSQIVNDFQKGDIAEGYSVSREKKESFPLTVTSAQKNPTAFYLCASSINVRGLAGSYNEQFFGPGTRLTVL.

Only one count was recorded for this clonotype. The chain employs TRBV6-9 and TRBJ1-2; possibly TRBD1 for D (6 bases). V was clipped by 3 bases and J by 4 bases, with 27 bases between them. The germline CDR1 and CDR2 sequences are MNHGY and SVAAGI. The length of the CDR3 is 19 residues. For the CDR3, the DNA is TGTGCCAGCAGTTACACAAAAACAGGGAATGGTGTAAGAAGCTATGGCTACACCTTC. Amino acids: CASSYTKTGNGVRSYGYTF.

V and J are TRBV11-3 and TRBJ2-3; 14 bases map to TRBD2. V lost 6 bases and J lost 1; bases outside the gene matches: 9. The germline V gene encodes CDR1 SGHNT and CDR2 YENEEA. The CDR3 covers 18 residues. CDR3 protein: CASRPPGLAGVGTDTQYF. The CDR3 DNA reads as TGTGCCAGCAGGCCACCGGGACTAGCGGGAGTGGGCACAGATACGCAGTATTTT.

This clonotype was detected a few times. The chain combines TRBV5-1 with TRBJ2-1; 8 bases match TRBD2. Germline lookup yields CDR1 SGHRS and CDR2 YFSETQ. CDR3 size: 16 residues. V was clipped by 0 bases and J by 7 bases; unmatched bases: 9. CDR3 in amino acids: CASSLGGLVGSNEQFF. CDR3 coding DNA: TGCGCCAGCAGCTTGGGGGGACTAGTGGGATCGAATGAGCAGTTCTTC. Supplemented by reference TRBV5-1 and TRBJ2-1, the full variable domain reads KAGVTQTPRYLIKTRGQQVTLSCSPISGHRSVSWYQQTPGQGLQFLFEYFSETQRNKGNFPGRFSGRQFSNSRSEMNVSTLELGDSALYLCASSLGGLVGSNEQFFGPGTRLTVL.

The V call is TRBV5-5, the J call TRBJ2-2, with D possibly matching TRBD1 (6 bases). Trimming pared 2 bases from V and 4 bases from J, leaving 15 bases between. Germline assignment: CDR1 SGHKS and CDR2 YYEKEE (reference sequence). The CDR3 totals 16 residues. The CDR3 bases are TGTGCCAGCAGCTTTAGCCGCCGAGGGGGCACCGGGGAGCTGTTTTTT. Translating it yields CASSFSRRGGTGELFF.